One T cell receptor (beta chain) is described in this entry. Its antigen is still unknown. J was trimmed by 8 bases and V by 7 bases; bases with no gene match: 12. The CDR3 extends over 14 amino acids. Germline lookup yields CDR1 MNHNS and CDR2 SASEGT. The sample is drawn from a study of response to subunit inactivated influenza vaccine. One entry per CDR3 protein results from TCRdb running MiXCR on the RT-PCR reads. The data contain 500,000 to 550,000 distinct CDR3 sequences, approximately 6.9% of them singletons. General study points: The authors proposed limited new T cell recruitment per seasonal influenza vaccination.

The sequence came from a man in his fifties or sixties who received an inactivated influenza vaccine. Sequencing used PBMCs from blood, obtained around 25 months after vaccination. J is TRBJ1-2 and V is TRBV6-1; 8 positions agree with TRBD1. The CDR3 protein is CASTLLGQGAGYTF. The CDR3 DNA follows: TGTGCCAGCACCCTACTCGGGCAGGGGGCCGGCTACACCTTC.